Listed below are T cell receptor beta chains from one sample, sequenced in a study of cytomegalovirus exposure and HLA in healthy donors. The repertoire was sequenced with immunoSEQ multiplex PCR; TCRdb's copy has only in-frame clones and lacks some. This sample's table has approximately 120,000 clones. The sequencing sample was made of PBMCs. These receptors all stem from a man between 18 and 29 years old in good health and CMV-seronegative. Both conserved end residues are part of each CDR3. Each record gives: V gene, J gene, D gene, CDR3 DNA, CDR3 protein. A D gene is named only where the DNA matches it firmly.

V: TRBV19; J: TRBJ1-2; D: TRBD1; DNA: TGTGCCAGTAGTCTCTTAGGGACAGGGCCGAGCTATGGCTACACCTTC; CDR3: CASSLLGTGPSYGYTF
V: TRBV19; J: TRBJ2-1; D: -; DNA: TGTGCCAGTAGTTCGATAGAGCTACCCAAACACAATGAGCAGTTCTTC; CDR3: CASSSIELPKHNEQFF
V: TRBV27; J: TRBJ2-7; D: -; DNA: TGTGCCAGCAGTTCCCCCCGCGGGCAGGAGTACGAGCAGTACTTC; CDR3: CASSSPRGQEYEQYF
V: TRBV7-9; J: TRBJ2-7; D: -; DNA: TGTGCCAGCAGCTTCCCGTTGTGGGGGGACTACGAGCAGTACTTC; CDR3: CASSFPLWGDYEQYF
V: TRBV28; J: TRBJ1-2; D: TRBD1; DNA: TGTGCCAGCAGCTTTGGGACAGACGTCGCCTATGGCTACACCTTC; CDR3: CASSFGTDVAYGYTF
V: TRBV10-3; J: TRBJ1-5; D: -; DNA: TGTGCCATCAGTGAGTCTTTGGCGGGAAATCAGCCCCAGCATTTT; CDR3: CAISESLAGNQPQHF
V: TRBV6-1; J: TRBJ2-5; D: TRBD1; DNA: TGTGCCAGCAGTGCCTGGACAGGGGGCGGGCAGACCCAGTACTTC; CDR3: CASSAWTGGGQTQYF
V: TRBV5-6; J: TRBJ2-2; D: -; DNA: TGTGCCAGCAGCTTTTCGGGGTACCCCGGGGAGCTGTTTTTT; CDR3: CASSFSGYPGELFF
V: TRBV19; J: TRBJ2-7; D: TRBD1; DNA: TGTGCCAGTAGTACGCCGGGACAGTCCTACGAGCAGTACTTC; CDR3: CASSTPGQSYEQYF
V: TRBV11-2; J: TRBJ2-7; D: TRBD1; DNA: TGTGCCAGCAGCCATTACGCCGGACAGGGTCGGGAGCAGTACTTC; CDR3: CASSHYAGQGREQYF
V: TRBV10-1; J: TRBJ2-7; D: TRBD1; DNA: TGCGCCAGCAGTGATTTCAGGACAGGGCACGAGCAGTACTTC; CDR3: CASSDFRTGHEQYF